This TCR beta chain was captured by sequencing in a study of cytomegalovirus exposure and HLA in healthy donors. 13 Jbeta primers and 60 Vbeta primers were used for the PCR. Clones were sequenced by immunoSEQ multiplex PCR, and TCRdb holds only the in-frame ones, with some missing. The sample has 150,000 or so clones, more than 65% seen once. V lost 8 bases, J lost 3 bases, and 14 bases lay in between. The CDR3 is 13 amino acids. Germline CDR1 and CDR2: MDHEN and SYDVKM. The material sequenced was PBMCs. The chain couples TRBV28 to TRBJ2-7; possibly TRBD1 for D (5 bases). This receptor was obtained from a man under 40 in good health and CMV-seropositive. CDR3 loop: CASEPAGIYEQYF. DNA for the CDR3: TGTGCCAGCGAGCCGGCAGGGATCTACGAGCAGTACTTC. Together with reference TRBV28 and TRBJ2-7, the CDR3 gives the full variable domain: DVKVTQSSRYLVKRTGEKVFLECVQDMDHENMFWYRQDPGLGLRLIYFSYDVKMKEKGDIPEGYSVSREKKERFSLILESASTNQTSMYLCASEPAGIYEQYFGPGTRLTVT.